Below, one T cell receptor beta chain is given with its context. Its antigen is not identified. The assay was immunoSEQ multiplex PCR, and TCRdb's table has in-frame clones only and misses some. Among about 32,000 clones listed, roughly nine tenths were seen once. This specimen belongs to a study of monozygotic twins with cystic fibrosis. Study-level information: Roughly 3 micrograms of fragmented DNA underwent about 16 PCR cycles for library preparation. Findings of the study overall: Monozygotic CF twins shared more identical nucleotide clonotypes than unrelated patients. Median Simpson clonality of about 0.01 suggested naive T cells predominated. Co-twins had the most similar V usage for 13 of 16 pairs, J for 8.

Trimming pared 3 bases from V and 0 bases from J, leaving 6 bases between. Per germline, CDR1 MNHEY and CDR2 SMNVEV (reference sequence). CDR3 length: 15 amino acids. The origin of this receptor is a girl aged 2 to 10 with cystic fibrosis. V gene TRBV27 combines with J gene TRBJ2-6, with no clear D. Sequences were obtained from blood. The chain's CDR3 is CASSFKGSGANVLTF. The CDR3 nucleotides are TGTGCCAGCAGTTTTAAGGGCTCTGGGGCCAACGTCCTGACTTTC.